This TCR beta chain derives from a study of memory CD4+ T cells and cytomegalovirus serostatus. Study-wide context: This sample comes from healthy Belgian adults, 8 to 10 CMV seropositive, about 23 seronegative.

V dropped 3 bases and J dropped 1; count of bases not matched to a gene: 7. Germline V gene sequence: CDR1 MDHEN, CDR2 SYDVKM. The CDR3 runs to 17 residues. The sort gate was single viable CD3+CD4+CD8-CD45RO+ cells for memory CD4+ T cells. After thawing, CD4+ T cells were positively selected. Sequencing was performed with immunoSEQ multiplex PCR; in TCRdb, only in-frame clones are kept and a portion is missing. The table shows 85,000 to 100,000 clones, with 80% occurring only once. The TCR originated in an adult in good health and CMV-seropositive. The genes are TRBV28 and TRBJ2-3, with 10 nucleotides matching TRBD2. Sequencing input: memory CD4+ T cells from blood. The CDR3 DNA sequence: TGTGCCAGCAGTTTCCATTCTAGCGGGAGACGCACAGATACGCAGTATTTT. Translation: CASSFHSSGRRTDTQYF.